These 27 T cell receptor beta chains share one sample of origin, sequenced in a study of PD-1 blockade in classical Hodgkin lymphoma. All patients relapsed after autologous stem cell transplantation, and brentuximab vedotin exposure varied. Generated by immunoSEQ multiplex PCR, the TCRdb table keeps only in-frame clones and is missing some. The table lists roughly 150,000 clones, less than 80% of them singletons. The input for sequencing was peripheral blood mononuclear cells (PBMCs), taken before the second cycle of nivolumab. All receptors come from a human donor with classical Hodgkin lymphoma.

The genes are TRBV9 and TRBJ2-3; no definite D call. The V gene's germline CDR1 is SGDLS and CDR2 YYNGEE. V lost 0 bases and J 4 bases, leaving 12 bases between the germline ends. The CDR3 totals 15 residues. CDR3 sequence (DNA): TGTGCCAGCAGCGTAGATCACGCTAGTCCAGATACGCAGTATTTT. This sequence encodes CASSVDHASPDTQYF.

The chain uses TRBV7-8 and TRBJ1-5; tentatively, D is TRBD1 (5 bases). The germline gives CDR1 SGHVS, CDR2 FQNEAQ. Trimming removed 2 bases at V and 2 bases at J, with 16 bases between. The CDR3 totals 17 residues. In nucleotides, the CDR3 is TGTGCCAGCAGCTTACTCACACGGGGCGCGGGCAATCAGCCCCAGCATTTT. This codes for CASSLLTRGAGNQPQHF. Full variable domain (missing parts from reference TRBV7-8 and TRBJ1-5): GAGVSQSPRYKVAKRGQDVALRCDPISGHVSLFWYQQALGQGPEFLTYFQNEAQLDKSGLPSDRFFAERPEGSVSTLKIQRTQQEDSAVYLCASSLLTRGAGNQPQHFGDGTRLSIL.

The chain couples TRBV5-4 to TRBJ2-7, with D tentatively TRBD1 (6 bases). Germline V CDR1 and CDR2: SGHNT, YYREEE (reference sequence). This CDR3 spans 13 amino acids. V lost 0 bases and J 6 bases, leaving 10 bases between the germline ends. Here the CDR3 DNA reads TGTGCCAGCAGCTTGGGACAGGCGCTCGAGCAGTACTTC. Translating gives CASSLGQALEQYF.

This clone came up once. The V and J genes are TRBV18 and TRBJ2-1, with D perhaps TRBD1 (6 bases). Trimming stripped 0 bases from V and 7 bases from J, with 10 bases between. This CDR3 has 14 residues. Per germline, CDR1 KGHSH and CDR2 LQKENI. CDR3 nucleotides: TGTGCCAGCTCACCACCGTCAGGGGAAAATGAGCAGTTCTTC. Residues: CASSPPSGENEQFF.

The chain has TRBV4-2 and TRBJ2-1, with 8 positions matching TRBD1. This CDR3 has 13 amino acids. The junction had 1 base not matched to a gene; V was cut back by 3 bases and J by 6 bases. The germline CDR1 and CDR2 sequences are LGHNA and YNFKEQ. Here the CDR3 reads CASSHRGLNEQFF. CDR3 coding DNA: TGTGCCAGCAGCCACAGGGGGCTCAATGAGCAGTTCTTC.

CDR3 sequence reads: CASVLGPGGNTIYF. CDR3 DNA sequence: TGTGCCAGCGTCCTGGGGCCAGGTGGAAACACCATATATTTT. This chain joins TRBV2 and TRBJ1-3; possible D gene TRBD1, 5 bases. V lost 8 bases and J 3 bases, leaving 14 bases between the germline ends. The CDR3 contains 14 residues. Germline lookup yields CDR1 SNHLY and CDR2 FYNNEI.

This chain joins TRBV4-3 and TRBJ2-2; 10 bases fit TRBD2. Germline loops: CDR1 LGHNA, CDR2 YSLEER. After removal of 0 bases from V and 3 bases from J, the junction contained 7 bases not matched to a gene. This CDR3 spans 18 amino acids. This chain's CDR3 is CASSQEASGRFDTGELFF. The DNA of the CDR3 is TGCGCCAGCAGCCAAGAAGCTAGCGGGAGATTTGACACCGGGGAGCTGTTTTTT.

This clone has a handful of counts. The genes are TRBV30 and TRBJ1-1, with TRBD1 as a possible D gene (6 bases). The V gene lost 2 bases and the J gene lost 10 bases, with 11 bases spanning the gap. The CDR3 is 11 amino acids. The germline V gene has CDR1 GTSNPN and CDR2 SVGIG (reference sequence). Here the CDR3 DNA reads TGTGCCTGGAGTTTACAGGGAACAGCTTTCTTT. Its translation: CAWSLQGTAFF.

J is TRBJ1-5 and V is TRBV4-1, with 8 positions matching TRBD1. Losses at the gene ends were 2 bases for V and 4 bases for J; bases not matched to a gene: 1. The germline V gene has CDR1 MGHRA and CDR2 YSYEKL. The CDR3 sequence is 14 residues long. The CDR3 protein is CASSQQGANQPQHF. For the CDR3, the DNA is TGCGCCAGCAGCCAACAGGGGGCGAATCAGCCCCAGCATTTT.

This clone was recorded a few times. The genes are TRBV18 and TRBJ1-4, with unresolved D. Trimming took 3 bases from V and 0 from J, leaving 5 bases between them. Germline-derived CDR1 and CDR2 are KGHSH and LQKENI. The CDR3 is 14 amino acids. In nucleotides, the CDR3 is TGTGCCAGCTCACCTACTGCAACTAATGAAAAACTGTTTTTT. Translation: CASSPTATNEKLFF. The complete variable domain, with remaining parts taken from reference TRBV18 and TRBJ1-4, reads NAGVMQNPRHLVRRRGQEARLRCSPMKGHSHVYWYRQLPEEGLKFMVYLQKENIIDESGMPKERFSAEFPKEGPSILRIQQVVRGDSAAYFCASSPTATNEKLFFGSGTQLSVL.

The chain is built from TRBV5-1 and TRBJ2-1, with 9 bases identical to TRBD1. This CDR3 contains 15 residues. Germline CDR1 reads SGHRS; CDR2 reads YFSETQ. Trimming cost V 8 bases and J 5 bases; bases outside gene matches: 11. For the CDR3, the DNA is TGCGCCAGTGGACTTTCGGGGACAGGGAACAATGAGCAGTTCTTC. This translates into CASGLSGTGNNEQFF.

The chain joins TRBV6-6 to TRBJ1-5; no definite D call. Germline V lookup: CDR1 MNHNY, CDR2 SVGAGI (reference sequence). Trimming left V 6 bases short and J 16 bases short, with 19 bases between. This CDR3 contains 12 residues. For the CDR3, the DNA is TGTGCCAGCAGAAAAGGAAACAGCCCCCTCCATTTT. The encoded protein is CASRKGNSPLHF.

The chain recombines TRBV10-3 with TRBJ1-1; 8 nucleotides align to TRBD1. The CDR3 covers 14 residues. Germline loops: CDR1 ENHRY, CDR2 SYGVKD. The ends lost 5 bases at V and 4 bases at J; junction bases unmatched: 6. The CDR3: CAISLDRASTEAFF. The CDR3 DNA reads TGTGCCATCAGTTTGGACAGGGCGAGCACTGAAGCTTTCTTT.

DNA for the CDR3: TGTGCCAGCAGCCAAGGTCTAGCGGGAGGTGGTGAGACCCAGTACTTC. Translating gives CASSQGLAGGGETQYF. The rearrangement links TRBV14 to TRBJ2-5; TRBD2 matches at 11 bases. The J segment lost 5 bases and the V segment lost 1 base, leaving 6 bases of the junction unmatched. The CDR3 loop spans 16 amino acids. Germline CDR1 reads SGHDN; CDR2 reads FVKESK.

In this sample, this clone turned up a few times. This chain links TRBV7-2 with TRBJ2-2; 12 bases fit TRBD2. Germline V CDR1 and CDR2: SGHTA, FQGNSA. J lost 5 bases, V lost 5 bases, and 3 bases had no gene match. The CDR3 covers 15 residues. For the CDR3, the DNA is TGTGCCAGCAGCGGCGGGACTAGCGGGACCGGGGAGCTGTTTTTT. Residues: CASSGGTSGTGELFF.

The chain has TRBV19 and TRBJ1-6; no clear D. This CDR3 has 13 amino acids. Germline loops: CDR1 LNHDA, CDR2 SQIVND (reference sequence). Deletions cut 3 bases from V and 10 bases from J, with 10 bases between. The CDR3: CASSMQVLSPLHF. The CDR3 nucleotides are TGTGCCAGTAGTATGCAGGTTTTGTCACCCCTCCACTTT.

This clone has at least ten counts. This chain joins TRBV19 and TRBJ1-1; D ambiguous. V was clipped by 5 bases and J by 3 bases, with 10 bases between them. This CDR3 has 13 residues. Germline V CDR1 and CDR2: LNHDA, SQIVND (reference sequence). CDR3 in DNA: TGTGCCAGTAGTCGGCAGGAGTACACTGAAGCTTTCTTT. This translates into CASSRQEYTEAFF.

DNA for the CDR3: TGTGCCAGCACTCCCGGCCTAGGCGGCAATCAGCCCCAGCATTTT. This sequence encodes CASTPGLGGNQPQHF. The rearrangement links TRBV6-5 to TRBJ1-5; D gene unclear. Germline values: CDR1 MNHEY, CDR2 SVGAGI. V was pared by 7 bases and J by 2 bases, with 15 bases between. The CDR3 sequence is 15 residues long.

This sequence joins TRBV6-6 and TRBJ1-2; 11 nucleotides line up with TRBD1. V was clipped by 2 bases and J by 13 bases; unmatched bases: 12. This CDR3 has 15 amino acids. CDR1 is MNHNY and CDR2 is SVGAGI in the germline V gene (reference sequence). The CDR3 loop is CASSYPGGQGAGSTF. The DNA of the CDR3 is TGTGCCAGCAGTTACCCGGGCGGACAGGGGGCAGGAAGCACCTTC.

The chain recombines TRBV7-2 with TRBJ2-1, with 10 bases matching TRBD2. V was pared by 5 bases and J by 4 bases, with 5 bases of the junction left unmatched. Germline V gives CDR1 SGHTA, CDR2 FQGNSA. CDR3 size: 15 residues. The CDR3 reads CASSQGLATYNEQFF. The CDR3 DNA is TGTGCCAGCAGCCAGGGACTAGCGACTTACAATGAGCAGTTCTTC.

V is TRBV7-7 and J is TRBJ2-2, with no clear D. The CDR3 is made up of 13 amino acids. Germline CDR1 reads SSHAT; CDR2 reads FNYEAQ (reference sequence). The V end was cut by 2 bases, the J end by 6 bases, with 7 bases between. As DNA, the CDR3 is TGTGCCAGCAGCTTAATGGGCGCCGGGGAGCTGTTTTTT. Amino acid sequence: CASSLMGAGELFF.

This chain connects TRBV7-2 to TRBJ2-3; 11 positions agree with TRBD2. The CDR3 is 15 amino acids. In germline, CDR1 is SGHTA, CDR2 FQGNSA. Germline trimming cut 3 bases from V and 3 bases from J; bases unmatched to any gene: 2. Here the CDR3 DNA reads TGTGCCAGCAGCTTTTTAGCGGGAGGGACAGATACGCAGTATTTT. Its translation is CASSFLAGGTDTQYF.

This chain links TRBV7-9 with TRBJ2-7; no clear D gene. CDR1 SEHNR and CDR2 FQNEAQ come from the germline V gene (reference sequence). V was pared by 4 bases and J by 2 bases, with 12 bases between. The CDR3 consists of 14 residues. The CDR3 DNA is TGTGCCAGCAGCTCTGGCGCGAGCGCCTACGAGCAGTACTTC. Amino acid sequence: CASSSGASAYEQYF.

The chain couples TRBV6-1 to TRBJ2-1; 14 bases fit TRBD2. The CDR3 has 17 residues. The germline CDR1 and CDR2 sequences are MNHNS and SASEGT. Trimming removed 4 bases from V and 7 bases from J; junction bases left unmatched: 9. The CDR3: CASSVTGTSGGRNEQFF. The CDR3 DNA sequence: TGTGCCAGCAGTGTTACGGGGACTAGCGGGGGACGAAATGAGCAGTTCTTC.

The chain couples TRBV6-5 to TRBJ1-1, with D unresolved. The length of the CDR3 is 14 residues. CDR1 and CDR2 from the germline V gene are MNHEY and SVGAGI. Deletions cut 9 bases from V and 4 bases from J, with 18 bases between. Here the CDR3 DNA reads TGTGCCAGTCATCACCCGGATGGTCGCACTGAAGCTTTCTTT. The encoded protein is CASHHPDGRTEAFF.

DNA of the CDR3: TGCAGCGTATGGGGGGACAGAGCCAATGAGCAGTTCTTC. It encodes CSVWGDRANEQFF. This chain joins TRBV29-1 and TRBJ2-1, with a tentative D call TRBD1 (7 bases). The CDR3 consists of 13 residues. Trimming shortened V by 6 bases and J by 6 bases, and 15 bases separated the two germline ends. The germline CDR1 and CDR2 sequences are SQVTM and ANQGSEA.

The genes are TRBV6-6 and TRBJ1-4, with D unclear. V dropped 0 bases and J dropped 11 bases, with 16 bases sitting between them. The CDR3 totals 15 residues. The V gene's germline CDR1 is MNHNY and CDR2 SVGAGI (reference sequence). DNA of the CDR3: TGTGCCAGCAGTTACTCGGTTGTATCTACCCAGAAACTGTTTTTT. This sequence encodes CASSYSVVSTQKLFF.